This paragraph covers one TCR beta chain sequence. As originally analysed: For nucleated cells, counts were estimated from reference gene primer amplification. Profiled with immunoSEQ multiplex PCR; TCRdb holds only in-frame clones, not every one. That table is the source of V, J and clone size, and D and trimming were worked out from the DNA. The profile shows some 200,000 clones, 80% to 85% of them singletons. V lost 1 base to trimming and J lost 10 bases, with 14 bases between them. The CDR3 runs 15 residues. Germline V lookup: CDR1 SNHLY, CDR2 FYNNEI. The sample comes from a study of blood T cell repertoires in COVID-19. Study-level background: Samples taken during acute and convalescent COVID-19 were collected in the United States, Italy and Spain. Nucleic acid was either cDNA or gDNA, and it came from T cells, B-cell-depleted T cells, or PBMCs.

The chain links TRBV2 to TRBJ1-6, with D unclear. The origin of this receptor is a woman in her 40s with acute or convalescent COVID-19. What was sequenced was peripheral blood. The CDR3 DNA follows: TGTGCCAGCAGTGAAGAGGGCGGGGTTCCCTCACCCCTCCACTTT. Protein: CASSEEGGVPSPLHF.